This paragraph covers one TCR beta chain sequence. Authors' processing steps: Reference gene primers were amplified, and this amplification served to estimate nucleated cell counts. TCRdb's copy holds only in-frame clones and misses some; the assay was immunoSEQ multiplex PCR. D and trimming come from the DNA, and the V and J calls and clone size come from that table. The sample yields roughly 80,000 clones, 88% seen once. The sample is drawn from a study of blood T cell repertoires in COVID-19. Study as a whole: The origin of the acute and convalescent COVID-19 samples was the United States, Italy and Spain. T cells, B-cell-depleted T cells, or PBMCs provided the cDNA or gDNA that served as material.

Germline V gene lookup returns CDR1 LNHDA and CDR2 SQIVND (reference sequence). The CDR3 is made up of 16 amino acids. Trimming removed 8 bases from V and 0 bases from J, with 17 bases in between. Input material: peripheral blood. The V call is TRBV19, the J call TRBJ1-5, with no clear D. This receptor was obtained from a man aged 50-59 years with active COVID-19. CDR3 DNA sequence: TGTGCCAGTGCGGCCTTCGGCGACGGTAGCAATCAGCCCCAGCATTTT. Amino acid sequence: CASAAFGDGSNQPQHF.